The clone carrying this TCR beta chain has just a few counts. No antigen is known for it. Making TCR cDNA involved 5'RACE template switching, which added UMIs and a universal primer site. TCRdb ran MiXCR on the 5' RACE reads and lists one entry per CDR3 protein. The table includes a few hundred thousand distinct CDR3 sequences, less than 9% detected once. The data were obtained in a study of T cells after yellow fever vaccination. Whole-study findings and limits: Most primary-vaccination clones recurred post-booster (roughly 97% CD4, over 70% CD8). Some clonotypes, a small share, were shared between CD4 and CD8 compartments. Weaker overall, the secondary response nonetheless peaked faster (day 5 versus 15).

This CDR3 spans 16 amino acids. V lost 0 bases and J lost 10, with 19 bases in between. Germline CDR1 KGHSH, CDR2 LQKENI. Sequenced material: CD4+ T cells sorted from PBMCs, taken 15 days after the yellow fever booster vaccination. The TCR was taken from a man aged 25 to 40 who received the YFV17D yellow fever vaccine. The chain combines TRBV18 with TRBJ2-1; D is perhaps TRBD2 (7 bases). This CDR3 reads CASSPPSGQPSGEQFF. Written as DNA, the CDR3 is TGTGCCAGCTCACCACCGTCAGGACAGCCTAGCGGAGAGCAGTTCTTC.